This is a list of T cell receptor beta chains from one sample in a study of shared clonotypes between healthy human individuals. The table came from immunoSEQ multiplex PCR; TCRdb's copy has only in-frame clones and leaves some out. The sample has about 1.1 million clones, approximately 80% seen once; the top ten hold roughly 0.82%. Sample: memory CD4+ T cells from PBMCs. All receptors come from a man aged 18 to 30 in good health. Some clones in this sample may be carry-over from other donors' samples. Both conserved end residues are part of each CDR3. Each record gives: J gene, clone size, D gene, V gene, CDR3 protein, CDR3 DNA. The D gene is left open where the match is weak. Clone sizes are given selectively: once, few, many, or a class where the clone is expanded.

>TRBJ2-2|many|NA|TRBV2
CASSERRITGELFF
TGTGCCAGCAGTGAACGTAGGATTACCGGGGAGCTGTTTTTT
>TRBJ1-2|NA|TRBD1|TRBV5-1
CASSLTTGGGYGYTF
TGCGCCAGCAGCTTAACTACAGGGGGCGGCTATGGCTACACCTTC
>TRBJ1-2|NA|NA|TRBV19
CASSSSGTSFGGYTF
TGTGCCAGTAGCTCATCCGGGACAAGTTTTGGTGGCTACACCTTC
>TRBJ2-5|NA|TRBD2|TRBV2
CASRRGLADQETQYF
TGTGCCAGCAGGAGGGGACTAGCGGATCAAGAGACCCAGTACTTC
>TRBJ2-7|NA|NA|TRBV7-3
CASSPSNGAEQYF
TGTGCCAGCAGTCCCTCGAACGGGGCCGAGCAGTACTTC
>TRBJ1-1|NA|NA|TRBV7-9
CASSPWSLDLAFF
TGTGCCAGCAGCCCATGGAGCTTGGATCTAGCTTTCTTT
>TRBJ2-7|NA|TRBD1|TRBV6-6
CASRSQGVTYEQYF
TGTGCCAGCAGGTCCCAGGGGGTTACCTACGAGCAGTACTTC
>TRBJ2-7|few|NA|TRBV2
CASRKQQGQHYEQYF
TGTGCCAGCAGAAAACAACAGGGTCAGCACTACGAGCAGTACTTC
>TRBJ2-7|NA|TRBD1|TRBV7-2
CASSRRLGQGVHEQYF
TGTGCCAGCAGCCGCCGTCTGGGACAGGGCGTTCACGAGCAGTACTTC
>TRBJ1-2|NA|TRBD1|TRBV4-3
CASSPQGQVPYGYTF
TGCGCCAGCAGCCCCCAGGGACAGGTGCCCTATGGCTACACCTTC
>TRBJ2-5|NA|NA|TRBV5-1
CASTLVGGLTETQYF
TGCGCCAGCACCCTCGTCGGGGGCCTTACGGAGACCCAGTACTTC
>TRBJ2-7|NA|NA|TRBV15
CATSRDLKAEQYF
TGTGCCACCAGCAGAGATCTTAAGGCCGAGCAGTACTTC
>TRBJ2-3|NA|NA|TRBV28
CASIPQGYAGDTQYF
TGTGCCAGCATCCCCCAGGGGTACGCCGGAGATACGCAGTATTTT
>TRBJ2-3|NA|NA|TRBV18
CASSPPRTDTQYF
TGTGCCAGCTCACCGCCAAGGACAGATACGCAGTATTTT
>TRBJ1-5|NA|TRBD1|TRBV2
CASCSDRAGGQPQHF
TGTGCCAGCTGCTCGGACAGGGCTGGGGGTCAGCCCCAGCATTTT